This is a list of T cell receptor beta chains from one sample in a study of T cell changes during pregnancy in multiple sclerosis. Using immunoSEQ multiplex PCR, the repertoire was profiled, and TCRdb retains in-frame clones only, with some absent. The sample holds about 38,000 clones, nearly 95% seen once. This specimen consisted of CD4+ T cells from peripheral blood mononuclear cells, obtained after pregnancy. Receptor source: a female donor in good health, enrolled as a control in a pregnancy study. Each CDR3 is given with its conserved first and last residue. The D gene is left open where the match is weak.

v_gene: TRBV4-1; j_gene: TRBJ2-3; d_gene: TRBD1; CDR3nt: TGCGCCAGCAGCCGGGACAGGGACGGAGCAGATACGCAGTATTTT; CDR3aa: CASSRDRDGADTQYF
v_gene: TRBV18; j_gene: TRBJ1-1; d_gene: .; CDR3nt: TGTGCCAGCTCACGGGAATTAATCGGACAGCTGAACACTGAAGCTTTCTTT; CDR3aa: CASSRELIGQLNTEAFF
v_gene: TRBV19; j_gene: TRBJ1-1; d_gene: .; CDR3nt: TGTGCCAGTAGTATAGGGCAGGGAATTCCAGCTTTCTTT; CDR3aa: CASSIGQGIPAFF
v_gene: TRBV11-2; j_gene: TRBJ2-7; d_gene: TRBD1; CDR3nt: TGTGCCAGCAGCTTAGCCGGGACAGGGACCTACGAGCAGTACTTC; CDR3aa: CASSLAGTGTYEQYF
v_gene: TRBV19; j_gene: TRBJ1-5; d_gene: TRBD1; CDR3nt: TGTGCCAGTAGTATAGAGTACAGGGGGCGGAATCAGCCCCAGCATTTT; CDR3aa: CASSIEYRGRNQPQHF
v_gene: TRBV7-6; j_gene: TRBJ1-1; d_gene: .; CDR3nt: TGTGCCAGCAGCTCAGCCAGGGACACTGAAGCTTTCTTT; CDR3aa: CASSSARDTEAFF
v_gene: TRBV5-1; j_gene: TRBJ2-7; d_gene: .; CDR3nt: TGCGCCAGCAGCTTGGAGCCGGGATTCGCCTACGAGCAGTACTTC; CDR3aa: CASSLEPGFAYEQYF
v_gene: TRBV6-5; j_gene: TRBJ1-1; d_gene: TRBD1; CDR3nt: TGTGCCAGCAGACTACGTGGACAGGGGGCTGGTGAAGCTTTCTTT; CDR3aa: CASRLRGQGAGEAFF
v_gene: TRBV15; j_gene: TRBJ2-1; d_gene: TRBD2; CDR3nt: TGTGCCACCCGGGGTAGCGGGGCCTACAATGAGCAGTTCTTC; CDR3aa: CATRGSGAYNEQFF
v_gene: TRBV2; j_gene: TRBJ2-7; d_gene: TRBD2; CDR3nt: TGTGCCAGCAGCCTAATAAAAAGCGGGAGGGGGAACGAGCAGTACTTC; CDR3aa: CASSLIKSGRGNEQYF
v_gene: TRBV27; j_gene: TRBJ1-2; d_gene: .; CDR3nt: TGTGCCAGCAGGGAAGGGGGGGCAATCTATGGCTACACCTTC; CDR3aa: CASREGGAIYGYTF
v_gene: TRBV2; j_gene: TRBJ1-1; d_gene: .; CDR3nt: TGTGCCAACAGACGGGACTCCCAAGCCCCAAACACTGAAGCTTTCTTT; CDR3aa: CANRRDSQAPNTEAFF
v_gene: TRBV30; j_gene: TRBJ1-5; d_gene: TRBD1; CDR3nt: TGTGCCTGGAAGGGACAGGGGAGCAATCAGCCCCAGCATTTT; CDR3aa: CAWKGQGSNQPQHF
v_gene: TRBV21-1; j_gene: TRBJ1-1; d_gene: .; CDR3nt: TGTGCCAGCAGCAAAGCGCTTTTATTGACAGGGGATATCGGCACTGAAGCTTTCTTT; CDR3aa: CASSKALLLTGDIGTEAFF
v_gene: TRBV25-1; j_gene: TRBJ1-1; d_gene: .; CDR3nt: TGTGCCAGCAGCGCAATTACGCGGGCTGAAGCTTTCTTT; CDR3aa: CASSAITRAEAFF
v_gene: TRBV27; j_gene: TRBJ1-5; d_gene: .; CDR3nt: TGTGCCAGCAGTTTATTCGGTCAGCAGGGTCAGCCCCAGCATTTT; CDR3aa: CASSLFGQQGQPQHF
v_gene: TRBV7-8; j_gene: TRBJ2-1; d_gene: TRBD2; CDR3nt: TGTGCCAGCAGCTTAATTACTAGCGGGGTTGCGGTTTACTACAATGAGCAGTTCTTC; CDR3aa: CASSLITSGVAVYYNEQFF
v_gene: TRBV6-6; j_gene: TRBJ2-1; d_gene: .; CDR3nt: TGTGCCAGCAGTCCGCTGAGGAATGAGCAGTTCTTC; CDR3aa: CASSPLRNEQFF
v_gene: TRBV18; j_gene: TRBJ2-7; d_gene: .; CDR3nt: TGTGCCAGCTCAACCCTAGGATCCTCCTACGAGCAGTACTTC; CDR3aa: CASSTLGSSYEQYF
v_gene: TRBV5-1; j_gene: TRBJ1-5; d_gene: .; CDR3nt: TGCGCCAGCAGCTTGACGGGGAGCAATCAGCCCCAGCATTTT; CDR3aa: CASSLTGSNQPQHF
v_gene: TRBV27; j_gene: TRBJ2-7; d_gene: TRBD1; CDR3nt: TGTGCCAGCAGTACACGGACAGGGAACTACGAGCAGTACTTC; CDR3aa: CASSTRTGNYEQYF
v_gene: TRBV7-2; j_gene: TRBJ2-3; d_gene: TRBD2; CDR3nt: TGTGCCAGCAGAAGGACTAGCGGGGGCACAGATACGCAGTATTTT; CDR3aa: CASRRTSGGTDTQYF